This TCR beta chain was sequenced during a study of T cells in Graves' hyperthyroidism and ophthalmopathy. Study findings and constraints: Most thyroid clonotypes expanded above 0.001 appeared in blood too.

Regions amplified from RNA transcripts were the TCR beta CDR3 regions. With the HTBI primer set, the TCR CDR3 went through a first round of RT-PCR. TCRdb reprocessed the multiplex PCR reads via MiXCR and lists one record per CDR3 protein. This sample has roughly 500,000 distinct CDR3 sequences, with 46% found just once. This clonotype was detected ten times or more. The antigen remains unidentified. This CDR3 spans 14 amino acids. The V end lost 5 bases, the J end lost 1 base, and 11 bases lay between the germline ends. Material: peripheral blood or thyroid tissue (not recorded which). The origin of this receptor is an adult woman with Graves' disease, either hyperthyroidism or ophthalmopathy (not recorded which). The gene calls are TRBV12-3 or TRBV12-4 and TRBJ2-5, with a weak D call TRBD1 (5 bases). The CDR3 DNA follows: TGTGCCAGCAGTCCCCAGGGCGGCCAAGAGACCCAGTACTTC. This codes for CASSPQGGQETQYF.